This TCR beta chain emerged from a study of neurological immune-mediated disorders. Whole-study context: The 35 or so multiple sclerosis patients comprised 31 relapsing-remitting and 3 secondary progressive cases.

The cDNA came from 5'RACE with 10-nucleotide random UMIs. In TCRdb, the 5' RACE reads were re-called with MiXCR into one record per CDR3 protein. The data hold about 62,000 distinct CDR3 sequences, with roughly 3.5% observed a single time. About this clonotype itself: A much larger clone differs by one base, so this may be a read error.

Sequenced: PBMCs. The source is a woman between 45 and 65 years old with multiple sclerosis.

The CDR3 nucleotides are TGCAGCGTGAAAACAGGGGGCAAAGAGCTGTTTTTT. Residues: CSVKTGGKELFF. This chain links TRBV29-1 with TRBJ2-2, with 9 bases lining up with TRBD1. The CDR3 is 12 residues long. The V and J ends lost 6 bases and 11 bases, in that order; junction bases with no gene match: 7. Per the germline V gene, CDR1 is SQVTM and CDR2 is ANQGSEA.